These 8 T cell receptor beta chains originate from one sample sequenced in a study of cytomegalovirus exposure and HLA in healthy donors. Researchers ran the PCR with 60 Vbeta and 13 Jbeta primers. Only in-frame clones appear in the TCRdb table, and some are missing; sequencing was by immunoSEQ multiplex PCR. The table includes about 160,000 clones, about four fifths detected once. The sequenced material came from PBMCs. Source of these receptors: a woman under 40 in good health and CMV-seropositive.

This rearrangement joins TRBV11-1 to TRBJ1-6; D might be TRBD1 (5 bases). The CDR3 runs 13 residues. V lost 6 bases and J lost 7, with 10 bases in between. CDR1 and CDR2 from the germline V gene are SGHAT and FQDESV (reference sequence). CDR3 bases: TGTGCCAGCAGTAGCGGACAAAATTCACCCCTCCACTTT. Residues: CASSSGQNSPLHF.

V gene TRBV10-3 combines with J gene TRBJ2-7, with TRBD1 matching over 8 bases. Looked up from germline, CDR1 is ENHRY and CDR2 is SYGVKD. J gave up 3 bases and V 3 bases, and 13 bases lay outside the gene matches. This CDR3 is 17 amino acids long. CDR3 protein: CAISELGETGAFYEQYF. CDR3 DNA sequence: TGTGCCATCAGTGAATTAGGCGAGACAGGGGCGTTCTACGAGCAGTACTTC.

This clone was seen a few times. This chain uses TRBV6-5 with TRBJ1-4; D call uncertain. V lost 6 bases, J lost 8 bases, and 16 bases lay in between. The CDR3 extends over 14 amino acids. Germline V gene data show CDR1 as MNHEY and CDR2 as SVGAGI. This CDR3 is CASSLTIKTEKLFF. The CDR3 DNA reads TGTGCCAGCAGCCTGACTATCAAGACGGAAAAACTGTTTTTT.

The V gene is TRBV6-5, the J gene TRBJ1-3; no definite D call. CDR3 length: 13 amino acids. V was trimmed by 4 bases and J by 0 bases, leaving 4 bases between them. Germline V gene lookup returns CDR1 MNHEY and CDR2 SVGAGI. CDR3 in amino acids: CASSSNSGNTIYF. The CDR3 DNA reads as TGTGCCAGCAGTTCCAACTCTGGAAACACCATATATTTT.

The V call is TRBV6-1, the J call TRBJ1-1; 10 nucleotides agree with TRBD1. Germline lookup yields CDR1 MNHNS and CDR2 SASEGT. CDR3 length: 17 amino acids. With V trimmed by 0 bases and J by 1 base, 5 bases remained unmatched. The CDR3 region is CASSEAVGDRGNTEAFF. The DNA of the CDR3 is TGTGCCAGCAGTGAAGCGGTTGGGGACAGGGGGAACACTGAAGCTTTCTTT.

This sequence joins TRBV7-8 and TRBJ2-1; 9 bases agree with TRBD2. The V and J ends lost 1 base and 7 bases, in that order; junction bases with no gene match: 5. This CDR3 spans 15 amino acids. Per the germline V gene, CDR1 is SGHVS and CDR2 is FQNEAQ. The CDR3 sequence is CASSLGRGGLNEQFF. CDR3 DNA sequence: TGTGCCAGCAGCTTAGGGCGGGGGGGCCTGAATGAGCAGTTCTTC. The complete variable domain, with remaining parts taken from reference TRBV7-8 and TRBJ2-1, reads GAGVSQSPRYKVAKRGQDVALRCDPISGHVSLFWYQQALGQGPEFLTYFQNEAQLDKSGLPSDRFFAERPEGSVSTLKIQRTQQEDSAVYLCASSLGRGGLNEQFFGPGTRLTVL.

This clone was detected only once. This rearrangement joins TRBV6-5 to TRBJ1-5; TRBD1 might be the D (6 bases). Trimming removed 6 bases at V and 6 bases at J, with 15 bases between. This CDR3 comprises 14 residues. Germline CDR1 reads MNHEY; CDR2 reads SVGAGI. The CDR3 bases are TGTGCCAGCAGGCAATCTCAGGGGCGTCAGCCCCAGCATTTT. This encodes CASRQSQGRQPQHF.

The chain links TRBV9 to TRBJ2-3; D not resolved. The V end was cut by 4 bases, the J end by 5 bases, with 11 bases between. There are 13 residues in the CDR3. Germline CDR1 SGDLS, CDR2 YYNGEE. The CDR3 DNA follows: TGTGCCAGCAGCATCAAACGGTTAGATACGCAGTATTTT. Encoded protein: CASSIKRLDTQYF. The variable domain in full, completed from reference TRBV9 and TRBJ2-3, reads DSGVTQTPKHLITATGQRVTLRCSPRSGDLSVYWYQQSLDQGLQFLIQYYNGEERAKGNILERFSAQQFPDLHSELNLSSLELGDSALYFCASSIKRLDTQYFGPGTRLTVL.